What follows are 6 T cell receptor beta chains derived from one specimen sequenced in a study of blood T cell repertoires in COVID-19 (dated by TCRdb to the early 2020s). The library relied on the immunoSEQ multiplex PCR assay. Here the immuneACCESS table is served through TCRdb, limited to in-frame sequences with V and J called. Missing clones are a known gap in these copies; in checked studies unresolved V genes cover under half, and the rest lacks a known reason. The sample table lists fewer than 250,000 clones, around 85% of them with a count of one. About 0.95% of the sample is in the top ten clones. Sequencing was done on a sample of peripheral blood. Receptors were obtained from a man between 60 and 75 years old with COVID-19, enrolled during active disease.

V usage is TRBV5-6 and J usage is TRBJ2-1, with D uncertain. Per germline, CDR1 SGHDT and CDR2 YYEEEE. V was pared by 0 bases and J by 9 bases, with 4 bases between. The CDR3 is 11 residues long. The CDR3 DNA reads TGTGCCAGCAGCTTGGGGCCTGAGCAGTTCTTC. Translation: CASSLGPEQFF.

V is TRBV27 and J is TRBJ1-1; D gene ambiguous. The CDR3 contains 14 residues. In germline, CDR1 is MNHEY, CDR2 SMNVEV (reference sequence). V was pared by 2 bases and J by 3 bases, with 10 bases between. The CDR3 sequence is CASSLQGRDTEAFF. The CDR3 coding sequence is TGTGCCAGCAGTTTACAAGGGCGGGACACTGAAGCTTTCTTT.

The chain couples TRBV2 to TRBJ1-1; tentative D call: TRBD1 (5 bases). The V and J ends lost 3 bases and 4 bases respectively, with 9 bases between them. The CDR3 length is 13 residues. Germline loops: CDR1 SNHLY, CDR2 FYNNEI. The CDR3 loop reads CASSEGGITEAFF. Here the CDR3 DNA reads TGTGCCAGCAGTGAGGGGGGAATCACTGAAGCTTTCTTT.

The genes are TRBV5-1 and TRBJ1-4; no reliable D call. V lost 4 bases to trimming and J lost 0 bases, with 16 bases between them. The germline gives CDR1 SGHRS, CDR2 YFSETQ. CDR3 length equals 17 residues. The DNA of the CDR3 is TGCGCCAGCAGCGAGAGGGATGTCTGGGCAACTAATGAAAAACTGTTTTTT. It translates to CASSERDVWATNEKLFF. The full variable domain, completed using reference TRBV5-1 and TRBJ1-4, is KAGVTQTPRYLIKTRGQQVTLSCSPISGHRSVSWYQQTPGQGLQFLFEYFSETQRNKGNFPGRFSGRQFSNSRSEMNVSTLELGDSALYLCASSERDVWATNEKLFFGSGTQLSVL.

The chain is built from TRBV7-9 and TRBJ2-7; D perhaps matches TRBD1 (6 bases). V shed 5 bases and J shed 0 bases, with 11 bases lying between them. The CDR3 covers 14 residues. Germline values: CDR1 SEHNR, CDR2 FQNEAQ (reference sequence). The CDR3 here is CASSAGQSSYEQYF. DNA for the CDR3: TGTGCCAGCAGCGCTGGACAGAGCTCCTACGAGCAGTACTTC. The whole variable domain, filled in from reference TRBV7-9 and TRBJ2-7, reads DTGVSQNPRHKITKRGQNVTFRCDPISEHNRLYWYRQTLGQGPEFLTYFQNEAQLEKSRLLSDRFSAERPKGSFSTLEIQRTEQGDSAMYLCASSAGQSSYEQYFGPGTRLTVT.

This chain uses TRBV7-3 with TRBJ1-1; TRBD1 aligns across 9 bases. This CDR3 has 13 amino acids. The V segment lost 6 bases and the J segment 3 bases; nucleotides outside the gene matches: 2. Germline CDR1 SGHTA, CDR2 FQGTGA. The CDR3 sequence: CASRRQGDTEAFF. Here the CDR3 DNA reads TGTGCCAGCAGGAGACAGGGGGACACTGAAGCTTTCTTT.